These 30 T cell receptor beta chains share one sample of origin, sequenced in a study of T cell clusters in autoimmune cytopenias. TRB rearrangements were amplified by touch-down multiplex PCR with mixed TRB-A/B primers. TCRdb reprocessed the multiplex PCR reads; each CDR3 protein has one entry and no DNA is given. The sample table includes around 8,000 distinct CDR3 sequences. Each sample's input was around 250 ng genomic DNA, some 40,000 genome equivalents. Sequencing input: peripheral blood. The receptors shown here come from a human donor with an autoimmune cytopenia or autoimmune hepatitis (not recorded which).

The genes are TRBV6-4 and TRBJ2-1; TCRdb selects TRBD2, and the lack of DNA leaves this call unchecked. This CDR3 is built from 13 residues. Germline V gene data show CDR1 as MRHNA and CDR2 as SNTAGT. The CDR3 sequence: CASSDSSSREQFF.

This clonotype ranks as medium-sized in terms of frequency. This chain joins TRBV5-6 and TRBJ2-5. In germline, CDR1 is SGHDT, CDR2 YYEEEE. The CDR3 has 11 amino acids. CDR3 loop: CASSLEETQYF.

The chain combines TRBV12-3 or TRBV12-4 with TRBJ2-1; TCRdb lists TRBD1, though no DNA is available to test this call. This CDR3 is 11 amino acids long. This chain's CDR3 is CASSRSHEQFF.

V is TRBV6-5 and J is TRBJ2-7; the D call from TCRdb, TRBD1, cannot be confirmed without DNA. The germline V gene has CDR1 MNHEY and CDR2 SVGAGI. This CDR3 region has 14 residues. The CDR3 here is CASSYRGTGGEQYF.

The V and J genes are TRBV5-6 and TRBJ1-2. The CDR3 runs to 14 residues. CDR1 and CDR2 from the germline V gene are SGHDT and YYEEEE. This chain's CDR3 is CASSPVGGGYGYTF. Full variable domain (remainder filled in from reference TRBV5-6 and TRBJ1-2): DAGVTQSPTHLIKTRGQQVTLRCSPKSGHDTVSWYQQALGQGPQFIFQYYEEEERQRGNFPDRFSGHQFPNYSSELNVNALLLGDSALYLCASSPVGGGYGYTFGSGTRLTVV.

By frequency, this clonotype registers medium-sized. The chain has TRBV5-6 and TRBJ1-5; the TCRdb call, TRBD1, lacks DNA for checking. The CDR3 extends over 15 amino acids. The V gene's germline CDR1 is SGHDT and CDR2 YYEEEE. The CDR3 sequence is CASSLSGGEYQPQHF.

J is TRBJ1-1 and V is TRBV6-5; TCRdb proposes TRBD1, but this gene call is untestable without DNA. CDR1 MNHEY and CDR2 SVGAGI come from the germline V gene. The CDR3 runs 15 residues. The CDR3 spells CASRSGTGGNTEAFF.

V usage is TRBV4-2 and J usage is TRBJ2-1. Germline loops: CDR1 LGHNA, CDR2 YNFKEQ. The CDR3 is 13 amino acids. CDR3 residues: CASSPYSKNEQFF.

This chain joins TRBV6-4 and TRBJ2-3; the D call of TRBD2 rests on TCRdb alone, since no DNA is present to check it. Germline V gene sequence: CDR1 MRHNA, CDR2 SNTAGT. The CDR3 is 14 amino acids. The CDR3 loop reads CASSAAGSTDTQYF.

By frequency, this clonotype is medium-sized. The chain has TRBV7-6 and TRBJ2-7; TCRdb reports TRBD1, a call that lacks DNA to check it against. CDR1 is SGHVS and CDR2 is FNYEAQ in the germline V gene. The CDR3 is 14 residues long. CDR3 loop: CASSSGGSSYEQYF.

By frequency, this clonotype registers medium-sized. This chain joins TRBV19 and TRBJ2-3; absent DNA, TCRdb's TRBD2 call cannot be checked. The V gene's germline CDR1 is LNHDA and CDR2 SQIVND (reference sequence). The CDR3 contains 14 residues. The CDR3 here is CASMAGGPADTQYF.

By frequency, this clonotype is medium-sized. The gene calls are TRBV6-5 and TRBJ1-2; TCRdb's assignment of TRBD1 cannot be checked, as there is no DNA. The CDR3 has 13 residues. The V gene's germline CDR1 is MNHEY and CDR2 SVGAGI. The CDR3 sequence: CASSYRGTEYYTF.

The rearrangement uses TRBV5-4 and TRBJ2-2; absent DNA, TCRdb's TRBD1 call cannot be checked. The germline V gene has CDR1 SGHNT and CDR2 YYREEE (reference sequence). The CDR3 loop spans 17 amino acids. This CDR3 is CASSSLNRETNTGELFF.

V gene TRBV24-1 combines with J gene TRBJ2-1; checking the TCRdb D call of TRBD2 is not possible without DNA. Germline V gene lookup returns CDR1 KGHDR and CDR2 SFDVKD. This CDR3 contains 16 residues. CDR3 loop: CATSEEGLAGGGEQFF.

Its frequency marks this clonotype as medium-sized. This sequence joins TRBV29-1 and TRBJ2-5. This CDR3 comprises 12 residues. Germline CDR1 and CDR2: SQVTM and ANQGSEA. The CDR3 protein is CSVRHGQETQYF.

The V and J genes are TRBV19 and TRBJ2-1; the TCRdb call, TRBD2, lacks DNA for checking. Germline CDR1 LNHDA, CDR2 SQIVND (reference sequence). The CDR3 is made up of 16 amino acids. The CDR3 here is CASRGAPGLAYNEQFF. Supplemented by reference TRBV19 and TRBJ2-1, the full variable domain reads DGGITQSPKYLFRKEGQNVTLSCEQNLNHDAMYWYRQDPGQGLRLIYYSQIVNDFQKGDIAEGYSVSREKKESFPLTVTSAQKNPTAFYLCASRGAPGLAYNEQFFGPGTRLTVL.

The rearrangement joins TRBV27 to TRBJ2-2; TCRdb names TRBD2, which stays unverified in the absence of DNA. The length of the CDR3 is 16 residues. The V gene's germline CDR1 is MNHEY and CDR2 SMNVEV (reference sequence). The CDR3 here is CASKADRALNTGELFF.

This clonotype counts as medium-sized (0.01 to 0.1%) by frequency. V usage is TRBV29-1 and J usage is TRBJ2-7; there is no DNA to check the TCRdb D call of TRBD2. CDR3 length: 12 amino acids. The germline V gene has CDR1 SQVTM and CDR2 ANQGSEA. CDR3 region: CSVLAGAYEQYF.

The rearrangement joins TRBV11-2 to TRBJ2-2; the D call of TRBD2 rests on TCRdb alone, since no DNA is present to check it. The CDR3 covers 13 residues. CDR1 is SGHAT and CDR2 is FQNNGV in the germline V gene. CDR3 protein: CASSLLASGELFF.

This clonotype ranks as medium-sized in terms of frequency. The chain links TRBV7-6 to TRBJ2-6. The CDR3 has 15 residues. The germline V gene encodes CDR1 SGHVS and CDR2 FNYEAQ. The CDR3 is CASSLLGSGANVLTF.

The chain uses TRBV11-2 and TRBJ2-2; TCRdb returns TRBD1, unconfirmable since there is no DNA. CDR1 is SGHAT and CDR2 is FQNNGV in the germline V gene. The CDR3 runs 15 residues. The CDR3 here is CASSFAGVNTGELFF. The entire variable domain, with the rest obtained from reference TRBV11-2 and TRBJ2-2, is as follows: EAGVAQSPRYKIIEKRQSVAFWCNPISGHATLYWYQQILGQGPKLLIQFQNNGVVDDSQLPKDRFSAERLKGVDSTLKIQPAKLEDSAVYLCASSFAGVNTGELFFGEGSRLTVL.

The V gene is TRBV18, the J gene TRBJ2-5; the D call of TRBD2 rests on TCRdb alone, since no DNA is present to check it. The CDR3 covers 17 residues. Germline CDR1 reads KGHSH; CDR2 reads LQKENI. The chain's CDR3 is CASSPWEISLYQETQYF.

CDR3 residues: CASSLWDSSNYGYTF. The chain carries TRBV5-6 and TRBJ1-2; TCRdb designates TRBD1, a call that cannot be tested without DNA. The CDR3 is 15 amino acids. CDR1 and CDR2 from the germline V gene are SGHDT and YYEEEE.

This clonotype is identified as medium-sized from frequency. This chain connects TRBV29-1 to TRBJ1-5; as DNA is missing, the TRBD1 call by TCRdb cannot be tested. This CDR3 has 13 residues. Looked up from germline, CDR1 is SQVTM and CDR2 is ANQGSEA. CDR3: CSVGDKSNQPQHF. Together with reference TRBV29-1 and TRBJ1-5, the CDR3 gives the full variable domain: SAVISQKPSRDICQRGTSLTIQCQVDSQVTMMFWYRQQPGQSLTLIATANQGSEATYESGFVIDKFPISRPNLTFSTLTVSNMSPEDSSIYLCSVGDKSNQPQHFGDGTRLSIL.

The chain has TRBV4-2 and TRBJ2-6; lacking DNA, the TRBD2 call made by TCRdb goes unchecked. From germline, CDR1 is LGHNA and CDR2 YNFKEQ. The CDR3 loop spans 17 amino acids. The CDR3 is CASRQDGTSGGANVLTF.

J is TRBJ2-3 and V is TRBV6-1; TCRdb selects TRBD1, and the lack of DNA leaves this call unchecked. The CDR3 consists of 14 residues. Germline-derived CDR1 and CDR2 are MNHNS and SASEGT. CDR3 protein: CASSSQGATDTQYF.

This clonotype is medium-sized (0.01 to 0.1%) by frequency. This chain uses TRBV5-4 with TRBJ2-2. Germline V gene sequence: CDR1 SGHNT, CDR2 YYREEE (reference sequence). The CDR3 spans 14 residues. The CDR3 sequence: CASSGPGTTGELFF.

The CDR3 sequence is CASSDRDQNYGYTF. V usage is TRBV6-5 and J usage is TRBJ1-2; TCRdb designates TRBD1, a call that cannot be tested without DNA. The CDR3 contains 14 residues. Per germline, CDR1 MNHEY and CDR2 SVGAGI.

The chain has TRBV30 and TRBJ1-3. CDR3 length equals 14 residues. Germline V lookup: CDR1 GTSNPN, CDR2 SVGIG (reference sequence). CDR3 amino acids: CAWSLRGSGNTIYF.

This clonotype is called medium-sized based on its frequency. This chain links TRBV19 with TRBJ1-3; TCRdb's D call of TRBD1 is untestable without DNA. This CDR3 is built from 15 residues. Germline lookup yields CDR1 LNHDA and CDR2 SQIVND (reference sequence). The CDR3: CASSIRQYSGNTIYF.